This TCR beta chain was captured in a study of CD8 T cells in ankylosing spondylitis. Findings and limits, study-wide: Clones linked to disease were reported to show significant enrichment in matched ankylosing spondylitis synovial fluid. Relatively scarce in peripheral blood, disease-linked clones were CD8+. A TCR beta motif of 8 or 9 highly homologous variants appeared characteristic of ankylosing spondylitis blood.

This CDR3 has 13 amino acids. Trimming cost V 2 bases and J 11 bases, with 15 bases left between them. The germline CDR1 and CDR2 sequences are SGHVS and FQNEAQ. Quantitative 5'-RACE was performed with molecular barcodes, and it yielded the TCR beta libraries. MiXCR, run by TCRdb on the 5' RACE reads, gives a single entry per CDR3 protein. The sample lists more than 400,000 distinct CDR3 sequences, 5.3% occurring once. Comments on this clonotype: What it binds is not known.

The rearrangement uses TRBV7-8 and TRBJ1-1, with D uncertain. The sample consisted of blood, either unsorted or a sorted T cell fraction (not recorded which). This receptor was taken from a male donor with ankylosing spondylitis. In DNA form, the CDR3 reads TGTGCCAGCAGCTTAACGGGGAACCTATGGGCTTTCTTT. Translation gives CASSLTGNLWAFF.